A single sample gave rise to the 30 T cell receptor beta chains below, sequenced in a study of PD-L1 blockade in urothelial cancer. Sequencing used immunoSEQ multiplex PCR; TCRdb keeps in-frame clones, though not all of them. The table has about 95,000 clones, roughly 87% seen once. Time point specified: pretreatment peripheral blood. Sample: PBMCs, taken around atezolizumab (anti-PD-L1) treatment. The receptors derive from a man aged 55-75 years with urothelial cancer.

The CDR3 here is CASSFSQSGNTGELFF. CDR3 DNA sequence: TGTGCCAGCAGCTTCTCGCAGTCAGGGAATACCGGGGAGCTGTTTTTT. J is TRBJ2-2 and V is TRBV7-2, with a weak D call TRBD1 (5 bases). The CDR3 is made up of 16 amino acids. The germline gives CDR1 SGHTA, CDR2 FQGNSA. Deletions cut 3 bases from V and 5 bases from J, with 16 bases between.

J is TRBJ1-1 and V is TRBV28, with 9 nucleotides matching TRBD1. The CDR3 has 14 residues. Trimming at V came to 11 bases and at J to 1 base, leaving 8 bases not matched to a gene. Germline loops: CDR1 MDHEN, CDR2 SYDVKM. The CDR3 here is CALTGGAGNTEAFF. In DNA form, the CDR3 reads TGTGCCCTAACAGGGGGCGCAGGGAACACTGAAGCTTTCTTT.

The chain links TRBV27 to TRBJ1-5, with 7 nucleotides matching TRBD1. Losses at the gene ends were 3 bases for V and 3 bases for J; bases not matched to a gene: 2. The CDR3 length is 14 residues. Germline values: CDR1 MNHEY, CDR2 SMNVEV (reference sequence). The CDR3 bases are TGTGCCAGCAGTTTGACAGGGCCCAATCAGCCCCAGCATTTT. Translation: CASSLTGPNQPQHF.

V gene TRBV19 combines with J gene TRBJ2-6; the match to TRBD2 covers 7 bases. Germline assignment: CDR1 LNHDA and CDR2 SQIVND (reference sequence). The CDR3 is 16 residues long. The trim removed 6 bases at V and 8 bases at J, leaving 13 bases unmatched. CDR3 sequence reads: CASSRRGDSLTNVLTF. The CDR3 region has the DNA TGTGCCAGTAGCAGACGGGGGGATAGTCTGACCAACGTCCTGACTTTC.

A few counts support this clone. The chain recombines TRBV6-5 with TRBJ1-1, with D unresolved. Looked up from germline, CDR1 is MNHEY and CDR2 is SVGAGI. V was clipped by 1 base and J by 4 bases, with 10 bases between them. The CDR3 is 14 amino acids. CDR3 DNA sequence: TGTGCCAGCAGTTACTTTGAGGAGGGCACTGAAGCTTTCTTT. Residues: CASSYFEEGTEAFF.

This clone was seen once. V usage is TRBV10-3 and J usage is TRBJ2-3; 12 nucleotides match TRBD2. The CDR3 is 16 residues long. The germline CDR1 and CDR2 sequences are ENHRY and SYGVKD. V shed 2 bases, J shed 1 base, and the junction held 1 base outside the gene matches. In DNA form, the CDR3 reads TGTGCCATCAGTGAGCCTAGCGGGAGGGGCACAGATACGCAGTATTTT. It specifies CAISEPSGRGTDTQYF.

This clone was detected once. The V call is TRBV28, the J call TRBJ2-3, with D possibly TRBD1 on 6 matching bases. CDR1 and CDR2 from the germline V gene are MDHEN and SYDVKM. The CDR3 length is 12 residues. V shed 6 bases and J shed 10 bases, with 14 bases lying between them. The CDR3 region is CASRRDKGAQYF. CDR3 bases: TGTGCCAGCAGAAGAGACAAGGGGGCGCAGTATTTT.

The V gene is TRBV9, the J gene TRBJ2-1, with 8 bases that match TRBD2. Germline V lookup: CDR1 SGDLS, CDR2 YYNGEE. This CDR3 has 15 residues. The V and J ends lost 0 bases and 8 bases, in that order; junction bases with no gene match: 7. The CDR3 loop is CASSVAGGEWDEQFF. The CDR3 DNA follows: TGTGCCAGCAGCGTAGCGGGGGGGGAATGGGATGAGCAGTTCTTC. Based on the CDR3 plus reference TRBV9 and TRBJ2-1, the full variable domain is DSGVTQTPKHLITATGQRVTLRCSPRSGDLSVYWYQQSLDQGLQFLIQYYNGEERAKGNILERFSAQQFPDLHSELNLSSLELGDSALYFCASSVAGGEWDEQFFGPGTRLTVL.

V gene TRBV19 combines with J gene TRBJ2-5; tentatively, D is TRBD2 (6 bases). The V end lost 7 bases, the J end lost 2 bases, and 14 bases lay between the germline ends. CDR1 is LNHDA, CDR2 SQIVND, per germline (reference sequence). The length of the CDR3 is 14 residues. The CDR3 DNA is TGTGCCAGTATAAGAAGGGCGGGACAAGAGACCCAGTACTTC. Translation gives CASIRRAGQETQYF.

V gene TRBV9 combines with J gene TRBJ2-5, with D possibly matching TRBD1 (9 bases). The germline CDR1 and CDR2 sequences are SGDLS and YYNGEE. This CDR3 contains 19 residues. Trimming took off 4 bases at V and 2 bases at J, with 27 bases between the two ends. Written as DNA, the CDR3 is TGTGCCAGCAGCAGCCGGGGACAGGGAGGAGCGGGGGTACAAGAGACCCAGTACTTC. As protein: CASSSRGQGGAGVQETQYF.

The CDR3 DNA reads TGTGCCAGTAGTAATAACGGGAGGGCCGAGTTCTTC. Translated, it gives CASSNNGRAEFF. The V gene is TRBV19, the J gene TRBJ2-1; 8 bases are a match to TRBD2. V shed 4 bases and J 14 bases; nucleotides not matched to a gene: 7. Germline values: CDR1 LNHDA, CDR2 SQIVND (reference sequence). There are 12 residues in the CDR3.

This chain connects TRBV4-1 to TRBJ1-3, with 8 bases fitting TRBD1. The V segment lost 0 bases and the J segment 2 bases; nucleotides outside the gene matches: 6. The CDR3 covers 17 residues. Germline V gene data show CDR1 as MGHRA and CDR2 as YSYEKL. The CDR3 is CASSQDWQGAAGNTIYF. The CDR3 region has the DNA TGCGCCAGCAGCCAAGATTGGCAGGGGGCGGCTGGAAACACCATATATTTT.

The J gene is TRBJ1-2, the V gene TRBV6-5, with D possibly matching TRBD1 (6 bases). Germline-derived CDR1 and CDR2 are MNHEY and SVGAGI. The ends were cut back, 2 bases at V and 6 bases at J, with 13 bases in the middle. There are 14 residues in the CDR3. Written as DNA, the CDR3 is TGTGCCAGCAGTTACACGAGGGGGGGGGATGGCTACACCTTC. Residues: CASSYTRGGDGYTF.

The chain couples TRBV5-1 to TRBJ2-5, with TRBD1 matching over 11 bases. Germline V CDR1 and CDR2: SGHRS, YFSETQ. The CDR3 covers 14 residues. Losses at the gene ends were 7 bases for V and 5 bases for J; bases not matched to a gene: 7. The CDR3 DNA sequence: TGCGCCAGCGGCGGGACAGGGGGAGGGGAGACCCAGTACTTC. It encodes CASGGTGGGETQYF.

The chain is built from TRBV5-4 and TRBJ1-4; D call uncertain. The V end was cut by 4 bases, the J end by 4 bases, with 11 bases between. Per germline, CDR1 SGHNT and CDR2 YYREEE (reference sequence). The CDR3 length is 14 residues. CDR3 protein: CASSLPGNNEKLFF. CDR3 DNA: TGTGCCAGCAGCCTCCCGGGGAATAATGAAAAACTGTTTTTT.

CDR3 sequence (DNA): TGTGCCAGCAGTGACTCGGTGTGCCAGGTTAGCAATCAGCCCCAGCATTTT. This gives the protein CASSDSVCQVSNQPQHF. V usage is TRBV6-4 and J usage is TRBJ1-5; no reliable D call. The germline V gene has CDR1 MRHNA and CDR2 SNTAGT. V was clipped by 0 bases and J by 0 bases, with 12 bases between them. This CDR3 spans 17 amino acids.

The chain combines TRBV7-9 with TRBJ2-1; 8 bases fit TRBD2. Trimming removed 5 bases from V and 8 bases from J; junction bases left unmatched: 8. Germline V gene data show CDR1 as SEHNR and CDR2 as FQNEAQ (reference sequence). The CDR3 is 14 residues long. The CDR3 nucleotides are TGTGCCAGCAGCCGAAGCGGGAGTGCGGATGAGCAGTTCTTC. Protein sequence: CASSRSGSADEQFF.

The V and J genes are TRBV4-3 and TRBJ2-1, with 11 bases that match TRBD2. CDR1 and CDR2 (germline): LGHNA, YSLEER. The CDR3 sequence is 15 residues long. Trimming removed 0 bases from V and 8 bases from J; junction bases left unmatched: 3. CDR3 protein: CASSQELAGGDEQFF. The CDR3 coding sequence is TGCGCCAGCAGCCAAGAGTTAGCGGGAGGGGATGAGCAGTTCTTC.

This clone appeared once. The rearrangement joins TRBV27 to TRBJ1-2, with a weak D call TRBD1 (5 bases). The germline V gene has CDR1 MNHEY and CDR2 SMNVEV (reference sequence). Trimming shortened V by 1 base and J by 6 bases, and 18 bases separated the two germline ends. The CDR3 runs to 16 residues. The CDR3 reads CASSLWGGGMLDGYTF. The CDR3 nucleotides are TGTGCCAGCAGTTTATGGGGCGGGGGTATGCTGGATGGCTACACCTTC.

The chain couples TRBV7-9 to TRBJ1-4; a weak D match, TRBD1 (5 bases). The CDR3 loop spans 16 amino acids. Germline values: CDR1 SEHNR, CDR2 FQNEAQ (reference sequence). V was pared by 5 bases and J by 0 bases, with 13 bases between. CDR3: CASSAGTVPTNEKLFF. For the CDR3, the DNA is TGTGCCAGCAGCGCCGGGACTGTTCCAACTAATGAAAAACTGTTTTTT.

CDR3 in DNA: TGTGCCAGCAGCTTAACCCTCCAGGCCCACAATGAGCAGTTCTTC. This codes for CASSLTLQAHNEQFF. This rearrangement joins TRBV7-3 to TRBJ2-1; D gene unclear. Trimming removed 0 bases from V and 5 bases from J, with 11 bases in between. The germline V gene encodes CDR1 SGHTA and CDR2 FQGTGA. The length of the CDR3 is 15 residues.

The chain combines TRBV7-8 with TRBJ1-2; weak D call: TRBD1 (5 bases). Trimming pared 1 base from V and 4 bases from J, leaving 13 bases between. Germline V gene data show CDR1 as SGHVS and CDR2 as FQNEAQ. This CDR3 has 15 residues. The CDR3 region is CASSLEGVPGYGYTF. The CDR3 nucleotides read TGTGCCAGCAGCTTAGAAGGGGTCCCTGGCTATGGCTACACCTTC.

The chain uses TRBV5-1 and TRBJ1-2; 7 bases align to TRBD1. Germline assignment: CDR1 SGHRS and CDR2 YFSETQ. The CDR3 has 17 amino acids. Trimming removed 3 bases from V and 8 bases from J; junction bases left unmatched: 19. CDR3 residues: CASSWGDGQVPLRGYTF. In nucleotides, the CDR3 is TGCGCCAGCAGCTGGGGGGACGGACAGGTCCCTCTTAGGGGCTACACCTTC.

The rearrangement links TRBV6-1 to TRBJ2-7; the match to TRBD2 covers 8 bases. J was trimmed by 2 bases and V by 6 bases; bases with no gene match: 3. CDR1 MNHNS and CDR2 SASEGT come from the germline V gene. CDR3 length equals 13 residues. CDR3 nucleotide sequence: TGTGCCAGCAGACCGGGACTAGCCTACGAGCAGTACTTC. Encoded protein: CASRPGLAYEQYF.

This chain links TRBV28 with TRBJ2-6; 8 nucleotides agree with TRBD1. Per the germline V gene, CDR1 is MDHEN and CDR2 is SYDVKM. The trim removed 6 bases at V and 11 bases at J, leaving 9 bases unmatched. The CDR3 length is 14 residues. CDR3 nucleotides: TGTGCCAGCAGCACCGACAGGGGTCTAGACGTCCTGACTTTC. Translation gives CASSTDRGLDVLTF.

The chain joins TRBV7-2 to TRBJ1-2; 7 nucleotides match TRBD1. The CDR3 is made up of 13 amino acids. Germline lookup yields CDR1 SGHTA and CDR2 FQGNSA. The V gene end was trimmed by 5 bases and the J gene end by 3 bases; junction bases not matched to a gene: 3. This CDR3 reads CASSVDRDYGYTF. Here the CDR3 DNA reads TGTGCCAGCAGCGTTGACAGGGACTATGGCTACACCTTC. Complete variable domain (other parts from reference TRBV7-2 and TRBJ1-2): GAGVSQSPSNKVTEKGKDVELRCDPISGHTALYWYRQSLGQGLEFLIYFQGNSAPDKSGLPSDRFSAERTGGSVSTLTIQRTQQEDSAVYLCASSVDRDYGYTFGSGTRLTVV.

This chain connects TRBV7-2 to TRBJ2-7, with TRBD1 identical over 7 bases. V gave up 2 bases and J gave up 5 bases; unmatched junction bases: 6. The V gene's germline CDR1 is SGHTA and CDR2 FQGNSA. This CDR3 is built from 14 residues. The DNA of the CDR3 is TGTGCCAGCAGCTTAAGGGGGCGCGAAAACGAGCAGTACTTC. Translation: CASSLRGRENEQYF.

This chain uses TRBV6-1 with TRBJ1-3; the match to TRBD1 covers 9 bases. Germline V CDR1 and CDR2: MNHNS, SASEGT. After removal of 8 bases from V and 3 bases from J, the junction contained 8 bases not matched to a gene. The CDR3 is 15 amino acids. CDR3 amino acids: CASLEQGALGNTIYF. CDR3 sequence (DNA): TGTGCCAGCCTGGAACAGGGGGCGCTTGGAAACACCATATATTTT.

This chain links TRBV5-1 with TRBJ2-7, with TRBD1 as a possible D gene (7 bases). The CDR3 has 15 residues. Trimming took off 5 bases at V and 5 bases at J, with 20 bases between the two ends. Germline V gene sequence: CDR1 SGHRS, CDR2 YFSETQ. The CDR3 reads CASSLQGGGFDEQYF. As DNA, the CDR3 is TGCGCCAGCAGTCTTCAGGGGGGTGGTTTCGACGAGCAGTACTTC.

The genes are TRBV14 and TRBJ1-2; 7 nucleotides match TRBD1. Germline V CDR1 and CDR2: SGHDN, FVKESK. V lost 4 bases, J lost 5 bases, and 7 bases stayed unmatched. The CDR3 covers 14 residues. CDR3 DNA: TGTGCCAGCAGCCCTTACGACAGGGCGTATGGCTACACCTTC. Its translation is CASSPYDRAYGYTF.